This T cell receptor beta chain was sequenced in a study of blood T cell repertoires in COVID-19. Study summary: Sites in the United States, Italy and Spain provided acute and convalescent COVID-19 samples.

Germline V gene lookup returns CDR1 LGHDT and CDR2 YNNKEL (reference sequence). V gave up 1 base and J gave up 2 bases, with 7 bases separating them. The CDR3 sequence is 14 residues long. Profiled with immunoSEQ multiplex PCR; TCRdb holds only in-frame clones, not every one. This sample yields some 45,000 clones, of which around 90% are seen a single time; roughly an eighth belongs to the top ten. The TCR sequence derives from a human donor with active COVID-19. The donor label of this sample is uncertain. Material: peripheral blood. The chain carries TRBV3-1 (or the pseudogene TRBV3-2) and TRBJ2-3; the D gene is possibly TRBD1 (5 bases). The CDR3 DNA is TGTGCCAGCAGCCAAGTGACAGACACAGATACGCAGTATTTT. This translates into CASSQVTDTDTQYF.